This T cell receptor beta chain was obtained from a study of blood T cell repertoires in COVID-19. Source study methods: Researchers report that nucleated cell counts were estimated from reference gene primer amplification. The table came from immunoSEQ multiplex PCR; TCRdb's copy has only in-frame clones and leaves some out. Clonal size and the V and J genes are those of that table, whereas D and trimming came from the DNA. This sample carries under 300,000 clones, around 85% of them seen once, and the ten largest clones take approximately 1.9%. J was trimmed by 8 bases and V by 4 bases; bases with no gene match: 13. This CDR3 region has 16 residues. CDR1 is SGDLS and CDR2 is YYNGEE in the germline V gene. The study recruited people aged 18 to 89 years across around 23 US areas. Clinical history reported by participants formed the basis on which cohorts were assigned. Recovered status applied to Cohort 3 donors who had two consecutive negative PCRs. It also applied to those with clearance or with symptom resolution.

This receptor was obtained from a woman aged 45-59 years who had recovered from COVID-19. The chain employs TRBV9 and TRBJ1-4, with 8 positions matching TRBD1. The sequenced sample was PBMCs or T cells enriched from blood (not recorded which). CDR3 sequence reads: CASSPPRNRGDEKLFF. The CDR3 region has the DNA TGTGCCAGCAGCCCTCCGCGGAACAGGGGGGACGAAAAACTGTTTTTT.